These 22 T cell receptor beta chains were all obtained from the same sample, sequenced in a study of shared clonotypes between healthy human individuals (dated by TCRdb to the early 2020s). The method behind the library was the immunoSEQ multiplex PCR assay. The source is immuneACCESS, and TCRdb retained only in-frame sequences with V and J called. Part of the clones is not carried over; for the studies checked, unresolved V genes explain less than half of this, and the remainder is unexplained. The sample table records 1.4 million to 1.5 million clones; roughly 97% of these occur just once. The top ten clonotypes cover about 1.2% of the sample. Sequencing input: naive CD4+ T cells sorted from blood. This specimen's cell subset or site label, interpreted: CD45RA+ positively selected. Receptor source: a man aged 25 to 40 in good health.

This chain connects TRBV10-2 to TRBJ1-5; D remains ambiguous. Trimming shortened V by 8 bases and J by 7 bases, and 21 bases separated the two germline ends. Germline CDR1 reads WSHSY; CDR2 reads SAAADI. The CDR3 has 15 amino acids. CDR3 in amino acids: CASQEAGLRYQPQHF. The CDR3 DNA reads TGCGCCAGCCAGGAGGCTGGGCTCCGGTACCAGCCCCAGCATTTT.

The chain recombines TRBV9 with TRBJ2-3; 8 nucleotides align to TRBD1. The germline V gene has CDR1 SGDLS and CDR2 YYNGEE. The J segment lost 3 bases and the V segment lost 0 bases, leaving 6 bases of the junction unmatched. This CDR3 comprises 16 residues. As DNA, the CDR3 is TGTGCCAGCAGCGTAGCAGCAGGGGGCGGAACAGATACGCAGTATTTT. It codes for CASSVAAGGGTDTQYF.

The CDR3 is CSVWHGNNEQFF. In nucleotides, the CDR3 is TGCAGCGTTTGGCACGGAAACAATGAGCAGTTCTTC. V usage is TRBV29-1 and J usage is TRBJ2-1; D is unclear. Trimming took 5 bases from V and 5 from J, leaving 10 bases between them. This CDR3 has 12 residues. The V gene's germline CDR1 is SQVTM and CDR2 ANQGSEA.

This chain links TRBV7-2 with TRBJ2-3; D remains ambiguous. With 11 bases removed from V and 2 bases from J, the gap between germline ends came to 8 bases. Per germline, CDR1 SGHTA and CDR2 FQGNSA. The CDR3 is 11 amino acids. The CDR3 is CASKSTDTQYF. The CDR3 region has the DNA TGTGCCTCCAAGTCCACAGATACGCAGTATTTT.

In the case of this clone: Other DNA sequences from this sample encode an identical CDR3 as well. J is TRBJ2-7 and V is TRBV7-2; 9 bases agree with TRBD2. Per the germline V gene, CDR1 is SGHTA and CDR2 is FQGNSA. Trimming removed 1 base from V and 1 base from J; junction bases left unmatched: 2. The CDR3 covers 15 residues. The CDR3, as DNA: TGTGCCAGCAGCTTAGGACTAGCGGCTTCCTACGAGCAGTACTTC. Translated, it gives CASSLGLAASYEQYF. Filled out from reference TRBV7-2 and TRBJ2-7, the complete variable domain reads GAGVSQSPSNKVTEKGKDVELRCDPISGHTALYWYRQSLGQGLEFLIYFQGNSAPDKSGLPSDRFSAERTGGSVSTLTIQRTQQEDSAVYLCASSLGLAASYEQYFGPGTRLTVT.

In DNA form, the CDR3 reads TGTGCCAGCAGTGATTCCAAGCGGGAGAGTAGGGGAGATACGCAGTATTTT. Translation: CASSDSKRESRGDTQYF. V gene TRBV6-4 combines with J gene TRBJ2-3, with 8 bases aligning to TRBD2. Germline CDR1 MRHNA, CDR2 SNTAGT. V shed 3 bases and J 5 bases; nucleotides not matched to a gene: 13. This CDR3 region has 17 residues.

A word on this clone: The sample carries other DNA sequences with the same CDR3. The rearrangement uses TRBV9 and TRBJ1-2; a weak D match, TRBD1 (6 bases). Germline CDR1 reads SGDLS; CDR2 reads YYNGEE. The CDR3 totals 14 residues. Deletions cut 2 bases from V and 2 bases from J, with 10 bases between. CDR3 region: CASSVGGLNYGYTF. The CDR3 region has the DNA TGTGCCAGCAGCGTCGGGGGGCTGAACTATGGCTACACCTTC.

In DNA form, the CDR3 reads TGTGCCAGCAGCTTAGACCCTCGGAACTATGGCTACACCTTC. Its protein is CASSLDPRNYGYTF. The rearrangement joins TRBV7-2 to TRBJ1-2, with D unresolved. Deletions cut 1 base from V and 2 bases from J, with 8 bases between. The CDR3 length is 14 residues. CDR1 and CDR2 (germline): SGHTA, FQGNSA.

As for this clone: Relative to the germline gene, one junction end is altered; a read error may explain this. CDR3 in DNA: TGTGCCAGCAAAGGACAGGGGAATGGAAAACTGTTTTTT. This sequence encodes CASKGQGNGKLFF. The chain links TRBV6-5 to TRBJ1-4; 9 positions match TRBD1. The CDR3 has 13 amino acids. Germline CDR1 and CDR2: MNHEY and SVGAGI.

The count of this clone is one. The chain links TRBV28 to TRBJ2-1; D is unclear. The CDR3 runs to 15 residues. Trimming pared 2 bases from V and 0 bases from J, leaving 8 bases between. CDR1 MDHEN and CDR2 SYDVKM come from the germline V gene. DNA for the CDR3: TGTGCCAGCAGTTTACCAGAGAGCTCCTACAATGAGCAGTTCTTC. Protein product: CASSLPESSYNEQFF.

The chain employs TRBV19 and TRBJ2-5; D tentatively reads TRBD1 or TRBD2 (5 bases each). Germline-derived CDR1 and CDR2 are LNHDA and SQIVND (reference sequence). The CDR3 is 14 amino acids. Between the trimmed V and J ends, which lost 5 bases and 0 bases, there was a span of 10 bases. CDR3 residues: CASSLTADQETQYF. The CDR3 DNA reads TGTGCCAGTAGTTTGACAGCGGACCAAGAGACCCAGTACTTC.

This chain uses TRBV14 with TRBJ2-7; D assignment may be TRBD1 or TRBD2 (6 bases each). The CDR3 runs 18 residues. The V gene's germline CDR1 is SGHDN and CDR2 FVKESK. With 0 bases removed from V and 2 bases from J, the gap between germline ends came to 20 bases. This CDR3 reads CASSQDPRLEGGTYEQYF. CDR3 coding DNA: TGTGCCAGCAGCCAAGATCCCCGGTTGGAGGGGGGAACCTACGAGCAGTACTTC.

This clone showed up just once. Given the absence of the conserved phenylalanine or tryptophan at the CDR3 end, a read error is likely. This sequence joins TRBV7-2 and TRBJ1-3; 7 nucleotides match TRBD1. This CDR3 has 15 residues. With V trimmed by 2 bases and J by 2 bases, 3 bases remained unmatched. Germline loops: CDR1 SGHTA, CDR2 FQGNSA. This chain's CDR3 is CASSLNTGAGNTIYL. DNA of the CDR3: TGTGCCAGCAGCTTAAATACAGGGGCTGGAAACACCATATATCTT.

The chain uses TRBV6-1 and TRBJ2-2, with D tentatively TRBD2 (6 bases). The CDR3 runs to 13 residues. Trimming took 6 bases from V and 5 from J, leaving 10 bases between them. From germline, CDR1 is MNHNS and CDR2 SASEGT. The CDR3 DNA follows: TGTGCCAGCAGGGCGGGGAGTACCGGGGAGCTGTTTTTT. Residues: CASRAGSTGELFF.

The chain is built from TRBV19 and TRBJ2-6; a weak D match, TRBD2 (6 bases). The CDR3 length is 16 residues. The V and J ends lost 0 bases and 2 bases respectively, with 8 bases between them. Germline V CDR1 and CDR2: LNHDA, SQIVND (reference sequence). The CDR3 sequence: CASSIDGGAGANVLTF. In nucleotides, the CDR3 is TGTGCCAGTAGTATAGATGGCGGGGCTGGGGCCAACGTCCTGACTTTC.

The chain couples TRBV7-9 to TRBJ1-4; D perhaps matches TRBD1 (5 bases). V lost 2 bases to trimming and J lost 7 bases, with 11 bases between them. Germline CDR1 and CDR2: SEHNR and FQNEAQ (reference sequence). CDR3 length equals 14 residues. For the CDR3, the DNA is TGTGCCAGCAGCTTAAAAACAGGTAGTGAAAAACTGTTTTTT. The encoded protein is CASSLKTGSEKLFF.

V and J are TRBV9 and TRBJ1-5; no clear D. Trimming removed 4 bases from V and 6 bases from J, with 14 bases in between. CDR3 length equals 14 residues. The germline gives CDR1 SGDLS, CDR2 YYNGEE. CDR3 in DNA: TGTGCCAGCAGCTTAGAGGGAGGTATTCAGCCCCAGCATTTT. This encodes CASSLEGGIQPQHF.

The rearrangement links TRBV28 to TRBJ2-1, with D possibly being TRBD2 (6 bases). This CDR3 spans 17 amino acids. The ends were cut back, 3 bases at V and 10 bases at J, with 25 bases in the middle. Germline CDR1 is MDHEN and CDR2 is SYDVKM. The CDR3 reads CASSFLKQLDLGREQFF. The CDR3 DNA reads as TGTGCCAGCAGTTTCCTCAAGCAACTGGACCTGGGGAGGGAGCAGTTCTTC.

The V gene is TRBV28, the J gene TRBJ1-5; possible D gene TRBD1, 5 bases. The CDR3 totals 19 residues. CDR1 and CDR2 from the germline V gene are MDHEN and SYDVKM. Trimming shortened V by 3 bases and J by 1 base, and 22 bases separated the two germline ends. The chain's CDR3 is CASSFMIKGSMTSNQPQHF. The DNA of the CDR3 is TGTGCCAGCAGTTTTATGATCAAGGGGTCGATGACCAGCAATCAGCCCCAGCATTTT.

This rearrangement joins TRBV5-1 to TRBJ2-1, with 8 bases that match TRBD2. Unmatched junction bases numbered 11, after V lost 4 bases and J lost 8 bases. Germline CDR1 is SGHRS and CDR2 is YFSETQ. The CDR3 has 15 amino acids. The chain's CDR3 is CASSPGTSRYDEQFF. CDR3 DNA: TGCGCCAGCAGCCCCGGGACTAGTCGATACGATGAGCAGTTCTTC.

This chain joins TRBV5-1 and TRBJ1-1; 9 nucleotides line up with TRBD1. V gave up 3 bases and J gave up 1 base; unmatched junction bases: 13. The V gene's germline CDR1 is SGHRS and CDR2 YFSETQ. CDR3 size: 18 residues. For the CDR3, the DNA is TGCGCCAGCAGCTCCCCGGGACAGGGAATAACTTGGAACACTGAAGCTTTCTTT. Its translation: CASSSPGQGITWNTEAFF.

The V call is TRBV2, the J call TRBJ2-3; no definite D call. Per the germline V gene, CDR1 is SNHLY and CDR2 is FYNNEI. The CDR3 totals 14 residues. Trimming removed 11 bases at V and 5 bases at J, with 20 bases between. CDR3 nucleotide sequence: TGTGCCGTGGCCGGGCCTACCTTAGGAGATACGCAGTATTTT. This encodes CAVAGPTLGDTQYF.